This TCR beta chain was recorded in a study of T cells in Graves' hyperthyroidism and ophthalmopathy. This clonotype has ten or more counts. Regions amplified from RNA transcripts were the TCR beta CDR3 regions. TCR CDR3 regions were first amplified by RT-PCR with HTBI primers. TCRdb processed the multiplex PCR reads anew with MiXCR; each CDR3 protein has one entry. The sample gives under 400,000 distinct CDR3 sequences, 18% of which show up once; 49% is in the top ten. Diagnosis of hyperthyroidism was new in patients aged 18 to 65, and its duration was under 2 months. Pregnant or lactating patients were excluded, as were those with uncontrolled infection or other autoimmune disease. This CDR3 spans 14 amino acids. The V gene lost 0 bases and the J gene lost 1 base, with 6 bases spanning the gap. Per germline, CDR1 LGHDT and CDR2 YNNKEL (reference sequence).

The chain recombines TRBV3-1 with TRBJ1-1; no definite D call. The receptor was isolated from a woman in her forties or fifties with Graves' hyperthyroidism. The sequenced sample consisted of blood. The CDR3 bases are TGTGCCAGCAGCCAAGATTGGGCGAACACTGAAGCTTTCTTT. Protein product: CASSQDWANTEAFF.